This T cell receptor (beta chain) was identified during a study of early T cells in non-severe SARS-CoV-2 infection. Study-level information: The authors sequenced bulk RNA from unsorted whole blood, leaving chains unpaired. Study-wide results and caveats: CD4 and private specificities were missed by VDJdb matching, which favored anti-spike CD8 responses.

In its sample, this clonotype was seen a few times. Its antigen is undetermined. One end of the junction fails to match germline, which may point to a read error. Individual cDNA molecules were tagged with unique molecular identifiers. TCRdb passed the 5' RACE reads through MiXCR, listing each CDR3 protein once. The table lists some 66,000 distinct CDR3 sequences, roughly 9% of them singletons, with roughly 3.2% in the top ten. Germline CDR1 is MNHNY and CDR2 is SVGAGI (reference sequence). This CDR3 region has 18 residues. Material for sequencing was whole blood. The receptor was isolated from an adult who was a healthcare worker with PCR-confirmed SARS-CoV-2 infection or an uninfected control (not recorded which). The rearrangement joins TRBV6-6 to TRBJ1-5; maybe TRBD1 (6 bases). CDR3 residues: CACSYPIQGSPYNQPQHF. CDR3 coding DNA: TGTGCCTGCAGTTACCCCATACAGGGTAGCCCCTACAATCAGCCCCAGCATTTT.